In its sample, the clone carrying this TCR beta chain was seen once. This sample is part of a study of blood T cell repertoires in COVID-19. About the research overall: COVID-19 samples, acute and convalescent, were from the United States, Italy and Spain. The cDNA or gDNA used as material had been derived from T cells, B-cell-depleted T cells, or PBMCs.

Authors' analysis steps: Amplification of reference gene primers provided the estimated nucleated cell counts. Data came from immunoSEQ multiplex PCR; TCRdb stores just in-frame clones and leaves some out. V and J calls and clone size are those listed in that table; D and trimming were worked out from the DNA. The sample contains 200,000 to 300,000 clones, approximately 84% of which appear only once. CDR3 length equals 11 residues. V lost 7 bases and J lost 8, with 11 bases in between. Germline CDR1 reads GTSNPN; CDR2 reads SVGIG (reference sequence). The sample comprised peripheral blood. The genes are TRBV30 and TRBJ2-2, with D uncertain. The TCR sequence derives from a man in his fifties or sixties with acute or convalescent COVID-19. CDR3 sequence (DNA): TGTGCCTCACACGAAACGGGGGAGCTGTTTTTT. Translating gives CASHETGELFF.